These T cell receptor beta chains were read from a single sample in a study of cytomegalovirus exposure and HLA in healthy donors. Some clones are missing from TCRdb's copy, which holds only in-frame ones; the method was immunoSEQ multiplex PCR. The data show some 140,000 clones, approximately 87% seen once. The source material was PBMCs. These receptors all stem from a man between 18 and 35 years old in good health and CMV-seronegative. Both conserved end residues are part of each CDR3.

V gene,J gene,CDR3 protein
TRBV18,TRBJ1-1,CASSPRGTGGSYEEAFF
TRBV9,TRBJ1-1,CASSVASGFTEAFF
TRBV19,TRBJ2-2,CASRTGGPSTGELFF
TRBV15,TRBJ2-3,CATSRDPDSGATQYF
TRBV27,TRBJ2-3,CASSLFPSRGPTDTQYF
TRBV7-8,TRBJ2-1,CASSPISTSGLSNEQFF
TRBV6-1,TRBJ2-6,CASSVKNSGANVLTF
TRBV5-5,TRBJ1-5,CASSLTGQQANQPQHF
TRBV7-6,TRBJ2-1,CASSSAGGSYNEQFF
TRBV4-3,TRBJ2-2,CASSQEAGAGELFF
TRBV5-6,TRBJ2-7,CASSLDWTYEQYF
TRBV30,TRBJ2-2,CAWAINTGELFF
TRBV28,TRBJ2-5,CASSLPRFQETQYF
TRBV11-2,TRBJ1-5,CASSYDSTGAQHF
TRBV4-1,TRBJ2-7,CASSLSGTGRYEQYF
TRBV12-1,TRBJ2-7,CASSFRTRRRHEQYF
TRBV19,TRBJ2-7,CATMGQGLYEQYF
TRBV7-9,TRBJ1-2,CASSLPGAYGYTF
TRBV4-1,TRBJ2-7,CASSHLTSGGEQYF
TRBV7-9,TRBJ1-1,CASSPRTGGYTEAFF
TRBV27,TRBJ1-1,CASGQGFGEHTEAFF
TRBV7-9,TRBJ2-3,CASSLSGRGLTYSTDTQYF
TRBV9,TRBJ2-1,CASSVAAGSYNEQFF
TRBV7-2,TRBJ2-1,CASSLAQRSQDNEQFF
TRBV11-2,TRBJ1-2,CASSHYRGANYGYTF
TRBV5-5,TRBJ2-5,CASSPISGSGETQYF
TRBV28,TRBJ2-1,CASRGPRAYNEQFF
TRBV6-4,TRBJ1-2,CASSGTGTNGYTF
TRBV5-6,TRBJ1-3,CASSLGQGNTIYF
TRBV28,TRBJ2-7,CASSFEREGSYEQYF
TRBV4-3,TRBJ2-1,CASSQDETGDQEQFF
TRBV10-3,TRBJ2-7,CAISGTGGPYEQYF
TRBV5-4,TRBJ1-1,CASSFETDLYTEAFF
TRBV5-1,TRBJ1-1,CASSLVTGANTEAFF
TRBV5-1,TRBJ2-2,CASSSDSLRNTGELFF
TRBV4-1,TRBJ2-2,CASSHSGQGAGELFF
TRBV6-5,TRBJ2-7,CASSYHPTGGAYEQYF
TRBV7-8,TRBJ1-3,CASRSHSLDTIYF
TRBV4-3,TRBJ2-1,CASSQDFSGGRFF
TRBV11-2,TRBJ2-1,CASTRTGSSYNEQFF
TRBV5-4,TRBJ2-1,CASSLGGLRDRAYNEQFF
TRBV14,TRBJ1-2,CASRLTGTSSEAYTF
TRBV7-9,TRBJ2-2,CASSSTLDDNTGELFF
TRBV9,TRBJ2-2,CASSETSGSDGELFF
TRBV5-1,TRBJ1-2,CASSSGTGIGGYTF
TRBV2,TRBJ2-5,CASNYGETQYF
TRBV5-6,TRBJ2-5,CASSLAGVQETQYF
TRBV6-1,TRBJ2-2,CASSEASGGSGELFF
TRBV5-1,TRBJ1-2,CASTGEGGYTF
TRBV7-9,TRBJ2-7,CASSLRGEQYF
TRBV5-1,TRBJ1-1,CASSLSGGAYTEAFF
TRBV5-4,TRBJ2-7,CASSFAVAGKGYEQYF
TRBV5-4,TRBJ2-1,CASGGSLTYNEQFF
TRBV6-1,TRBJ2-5,CASPGRGEETQYF
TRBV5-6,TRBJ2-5,CASSLIWIRARTQYF